This T cell receptor beta chain was obtained from a study of T cells in Graves' hyperthyroidism and ophthalmopathy. From RNA transcripts, TCR beta CDR3 regions were amplified. First-round RT-PCR of the TCR CDR3 relied on the HTBI primer set. TCRdb re-called the multiplex PCR reads with MiXCR, one entry per CDR3 protein. The sample shows approximately 400,000 distinct CDR3 sequences, 14% to 15% of them seen only once. Lactation, pregnancy, other autoimmune disease or uncontrolled infection excluded patients. It was 8 to 10 ml of fresh peripheral blood that supplied the PBMCs. Material for sequencing was blood. This receptor was identified in a woman in her twenties or thirties with Graves' hyperthyroidism.

In DNA form, the CDR3 reads TGTGCCAGCTCGAAGGACAGGGCCCACGAGCAGTACTTC. Its translation: CASSKDRAHEQYF. The rearrangement links TRBV28 to TRBJ2-7; 8 bases match TRBD1. CDR3 size: 13 residues. With V trimmed by 8 bases and J by 5 bases, 8 bases remained unmatched. Germline lookup yields CDR1 MDHEN and CDR2 SYDVKM.